This T cell receptor beta chain was obtained from a study of identical twins. Study results and caveats: Without tracking the same donors, conclusions rested on cross-sectional statistical analysis.

TCRdb reanalysed the 5' RACE reads using MiXCR and keeps one entry per CDR3 protein. The sample carries approximately 700,000 distinct CDR3 sequences, 18% recorded once. Deletions cut 1 base from V and 5 bases from J, with 11 bases between. Germline V gene lookup returns CDR1 SGHVS and CDR2 FNYEAQ. The CDR3 totals 14 residues. About this clonotype itself: Its cognate antigen is unknown.

These data also formed part of another study, on T cells expressing NK-cell markers.

Sequenced input: PBMCs. The chain uses TRBV7-6 and TRBJ2-5, with D perhaps TRBD2 (5 bases). The sequence derives from a woman aged 18 to 35 in good health. In nucleotides, the CDR3 is TGTGCCAGCAGCTTAGTTCCGGGGTCGGAGACCCAGTACTTC. This translates into CASSLVPGSETQYF.